This T cell receptor (beta chain) came from a study of T cell responses to AZD1222 COVID-19 vaccine. Study-wide results and caveats: The repertoires were collected only after the peak T cell response. It was only a handful of AZD1222 recipients who were seropositive at baseline. Within unmutated variant regions lay the reported targets of nearly half of spike-specific TCRs. With two AZD1222 doses given, Spike-specific TCR breadth and depth both rose.

In this sample, this clone turned up once. The antigen remains unidentified. The same CDR3 is also encoded by other DNA sequences in this sample. TCRdb's copy holds only in-frame clones and misses some; the assay was immunoSEQ multiplex PCR. This sample has hundreds of thousands of clones, with roughly 91% found just once. This sample comprised peripheral blood, obtained on day 0 of MenACWY control vaccination. The TCR comes from an adult in good health.

In nucleotides, the CDR3 is TGTGCCAGCAGTTACGGAGGGAACACTGAAGCTTTCTTT. Translating it yields CASSYGGNTEAFF. This chain links TRBV6-5 with TRBJ1-1, with D unresolved. V lost 2 bases and J lost 1, with 5 bases in between. The V gene's germline CDR1 is MNHEY and CDR2 SVGAGI. The CDR3 has 13 residues.